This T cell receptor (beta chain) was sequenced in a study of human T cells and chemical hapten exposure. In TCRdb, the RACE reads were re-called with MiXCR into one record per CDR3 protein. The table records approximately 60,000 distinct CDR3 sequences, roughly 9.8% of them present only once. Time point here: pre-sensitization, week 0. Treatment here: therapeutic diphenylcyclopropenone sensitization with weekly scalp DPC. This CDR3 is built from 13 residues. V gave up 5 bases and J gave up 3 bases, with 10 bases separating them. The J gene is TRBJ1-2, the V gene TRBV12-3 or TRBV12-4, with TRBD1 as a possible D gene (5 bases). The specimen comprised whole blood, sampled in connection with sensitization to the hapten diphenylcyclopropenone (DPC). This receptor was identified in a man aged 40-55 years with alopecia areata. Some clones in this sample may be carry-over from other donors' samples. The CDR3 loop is CASSRLTDYGYTF. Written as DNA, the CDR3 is TGTGCCAGCAGTAGGTTGACAGACTATGGCTACACCTTC.